These T cell receptor beta chains were read from a single sample in a study of T cells in Graves' hyperthyroidism and ophthalmopathy. TCRdb itself ran the multiplex PCR reads through MiXCR, one entry per CDR3 protein. Among some 550,000 distinct CDR3 sequences listed, 16% were seen once. The specimen was blood. These receptors were obtained from a woman aged 40 to 50 with Graves' ophthalmopathy. The CDR3 runs from the conserved cysteine through the conserved F or W. A D gene is named only where the DNA matches it firmly. Expanded clones are given a class, and other clones once, few, many or no size at all.

cdr3_nt cdr3_aa v_call clone_size d_call j_call
TGTGCCAGCAGCCGAAAGGGACTAGCGGGGGGGTCGAGCACCGGGGAGCTGTTTTTT CASSRKGLAGGSSTGELFF TRBV7-6 few TRBD2 TRBJ2-2
TGTGCCAGCAGTGGTAATAGCGGGAGCATCACCGGGGAGCTGTTTTTT CASSGNSGSITGELFF TRBV2 many TRBD2 TRBJ2-2
TGTGCCAGCAGCTCCCGGACAGGGCACGGCAATCAGCCCCAGCATTTT CASSSRTGHGNQPQHF TRBV6-1 NA TRBD1 TRBJ1-5
TGTGCCAGCAGGGTAACAGGGCTGCGGTCTAATGAAAAACTGTTTTTT CASRVTGLRSNEKLFF TRBV6-1 few NA TRBJ1-4
TGTGCCTGGAGCAGACAGGGGGCAACTGAAGCTTTCTTT CAWSRQGATEAFF TRBV30 many TRBD1 TRBJ1-1
TGCGCCAGCAGCTTGAGTCAGGTGGAGAACACTGAAGCTTTCTTT CASSLSQVENTEAFF TRBV5-1 few NA TRBJ1-1
TGTGCCTGGAGTGCAGGGGGGACAGGGGGGAACATTCAGTACTTC CAWSAGGTGGNIQYF TRBV30 many TRBD1 TRBJ2-4
TGTGCCAGCACCCCTCAAAGCTCCTACAATGAGCAGTTCTTC CASTPQSSYNEQFF TRBV7-2 NA NA TRBJ2-1
TGTGCCTGGAGTGTCCGGGGAGGGAATGAGCAGTTCTTC CAWSVRGGNEQFF TRBV30 many TRBD2 TRBJ2-1
TGTGCCAGCAGTCCACAGCAGGGCCACTATGGCTACACCTTC CASSPQQGHYGYTF TRBV28 many NA TRBJ1-2
TGTGCCATCAGTGAGATAGGGAATGAGCAGTTCTTC CAISEIGNEQFF TRBV10-3 NA NA TRBJ2-1
TGTGCCAGCAGTCTAAGACTAGCGGGAGAAGAGACCCAGTACTTC CASSLRLAGEETQYF TRBV12-3/TRBV12-4 NA TRBD2 TRBJ2-5
TGTGCCAGCAGCCAAGAAGCAGGGATGGAAAGAGGAGCTTTCTTT CASSQEAGMERGAFF TRBV4-2 NA NA TRBJ1-1
TGCGCCAGCAGCCTTGAGGGACTAGAGGGGGACATTCAGTACTTC CASSLEGLEGDIQYF TRBV5-1 NA TRBD2 TRBJ2-4
TGTGCCAGCAGCTCAAGGACTAGCGGGAGGCCCGGGGAGCTGTTTTTT CASSSRTSGRPGELFF TRBV11-2 many TRBD2 TRBJ2-2
TGTGCCAGCAGTTACTCGGGACAGGGAGGACAGACCCAGTACTTC CASSYSGQGGQTQYF TRBV6-6 many TRBD1 TRBJ2-5
TGTGCCAGCAGCCCAACAGGGGAATGGACCTATGAGCAGTTCTTC CASSPTGEWTYEQFF TRBV9 few TRBD1 TRBJ2-1
TGTGCCAGCAGCAGCCGGGACTCCAGCTCTGGAAACACCATATATTTT CASSSRDSSSGNTIYF TRBV11-2 many NA TRBJ1-3
TGTGCCAGCAGCTCCGGAGCGTTCCAAGAGACCCAGTACTTC CASSSGAFQETQYF TRBV5-5 many NA TRBJ2-5
TGTGCCAGCAGCGGGTTCTCCGGGACACAGGATGAGCAGTTCTTC CASSGFSGTQDEQFF TRBV11-2 many NA TRBJ2-1
TGCAGTGCTAGAGAGTGGAGCTCAACGCAGTATTTT CSAREWSSTQYF TRBV20-1 many NA TRBJ2-3
TGTGCCAGCAGCGTAGGCGGACTAGCGGGAAGCACAGATACGCAGTATTTT CASSVGGLAGSTDTQYF TRBV9 NA TRBD2 TRBJ2-3
TGCGCCAGCAGCCTGTCGACGGGGGGGTACCAAGAGACCCAGTACTTC CASSLSTGGYQETQYF TRBV5-1 many TRBD2 TRBJ2-5
TGTGCCACCAGCAGTTCGACAGGCAGACACGAGCAGTACTTC CATSSSTGRHEQYF TRBV15 NA NA TRBJ2-7
TGTGCCAGTAGTATAAACCCCTGGGGCTACGAGCAGTACTTC CASSINPWGYEQYF TRBV19 few NA TRBJ2-7
TGTGCCAGCAGCCCTCTAGGGACAGGGGTTGGAGAGACCCAGTACTTC CASSPLGTGVGETQYF TRBV11-3 NA TRBD1 TRBJ2-5
TGTGCCAGCAGTGCCCTCGACAGGGACGATTACGAGCAGTACTTC CASSALDRDDYEQYF TRBV2 many TRBD1 TRBJ2-7
TGTGCCAGCAGTTTAAGGGGACAGGGTATCTCCTACGAGCAGTACTTC CASSLRGQGISYEQYF TRBV12-3/TRBV12-4 once TRBD1 TRBJ2-7
TGCAGTGCTGAAGACAGGGCCTATGGCTACACCTTC CSAEDRAYGYTF TRBV20-1 few TRBD1 TRBJ1-2
TGTGCCACCAGCAGAGGTGGACTGAACACTGAAGCTTTCTTT CATSRGGLNTEAFF TRBV15 many NA TRBJ1-1
TGCGCCAGCAGACCCGACAACTCTGGGGCCAACGTCCTGACTTTC CASRPDNSGANVLTF TRBV10-1 few NA TRBJ2-6
TGCAGTGCCCCTAACCCCGGGGGGGGAAATGAGCAGTTCTTC CSAPNPGGGNEQFF TRBV20-1 many TRBD2 TRBJ2-1
TGCAGTGCTAAGCGGGGCCCCGCGCCAGATACGCAGTATTTT CSAKRGPAPDTQYF TRBV20-1 few TRBD2 TRBJ2-3
TGCAGTGCGGGACGGACCTCCTATGAGCAGTTCTTC CSAGRTSYEQFF TRBV20-1 many NA TRBJ2-1
TGTGCCAGCAGTCTCCCCCCTAAGCCAGGGAGCTCTGAAGCTTTCTTT CASSLPPKPGSSEAFF TRBV27 many NA TRBJ1-1
TGTGCCAGCAGTTACCCCGGGACGAAATACGAGCAGTACTTC CASSYPGTKYEQYF TRBV6-2/TRBV6-3 many NA TRBJ2-7
TGTGCCAGCAGTTACTCGACCCGAATTGAAGCTTTCTTT CASSYSTRIEAFF TRBV6-6 many NA TRBJ1-1
TGTGCCACCAGTGATTTGCCGGGACTCCTATTCTGGGAGCAGTACTTC CATSDLPGLLFWEQYF TRBV24-1 NA NA TRBJ2-7
TGCAGTGCCCTAAGCGGGCCTGAAGCTTTCTTT CSALSGPEAFF TRBV20-1 many NA TRBJ1-1
TGTGCCAGCAGCGTAGACTTGTACAATGAGCAGTTCTTC CASSVDLYNEQFF TRBV9 many NA TRBJ2-1
TGCAGTGCCCCGGGACAGATGAACACTGAAGCTTTCTTT CSAPGQMNTEAFF TRBV20-1 few TRBD1 TRBJ1-1
TGTGCCGTTTCAGGGGGCGAACAGCCCCAGCATTTT CAVSGGEQPQHF TRBV6-1 NA TRBD1 TRBJ1-5
TGTGCCAGCAGTGACATCGGACAGGGTGTCAATGAGCAGTTCTTC CASSDIGQGVNEQFF TRBV6-1 many TRBD1 TRBJ2-1
TGCGCCAGCAGCTTGATACCGGGACAGAGGGTCGGAGAGGGCTACACCTTC CASSLIPGQRVGEGYTF TRBV5-1 many TRBD1 TRBJ1-2
TGCGCCAGCAGCTTGGCGACAGGAACAGCGCTTAATGAAAAACTGTTTTTT CASSLATGTALNEKLFF TRBV5-1 many NA TRBJ1-4
TGTGCCAGCCACGGGGGGAACACCGGGGAGCTGTTTTTT CASHGGNTGELFF TRBV7-3 NA NA TRBJ2-2
TGCGCCAGCAGTTTAGCCGGGACTAGCAAGGAGCAGTACTTC CASSLAGTSKEQYF TRBV5-1 many TRBD2 TRBJ2-7
TGTGCCAGCAGTAGGACTAGCGGGGGGGTAGATACGCAGTATTTT CASSRTSGGVDTQYF TRBV6-1 NA TRBD2 TRBJ2-3
TGCGCCAGCAGCCACGACCTTCTCTACGAGCAGTACTTC CASSHDLLYEQYF TRBV4-1 few NA TRBJ2-7